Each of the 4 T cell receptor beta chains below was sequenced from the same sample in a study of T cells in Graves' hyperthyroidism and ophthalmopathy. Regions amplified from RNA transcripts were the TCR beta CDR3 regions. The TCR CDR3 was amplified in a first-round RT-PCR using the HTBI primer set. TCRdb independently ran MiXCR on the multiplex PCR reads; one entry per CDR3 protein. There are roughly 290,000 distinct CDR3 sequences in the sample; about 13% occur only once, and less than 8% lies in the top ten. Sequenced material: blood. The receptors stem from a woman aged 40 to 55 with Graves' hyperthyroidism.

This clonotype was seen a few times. CDR3: CASIPKREGLNTGELFF. For the CDR3, the DNA is TGTGCCAGCATCCCGAAGCGGGAGGGCCTTAACACCGGGGAGCTGTTTTTT. The rearrangement links TRBV14 to TRBJ2-2; TRBD2 matches 10 bases. The CDR3 has 17 residues. V was pared by 7 bases and J by 2 bases, with 10 bases of the junction left unmatched. Germline CDR1 SGHDN, CDR2 FVKESK. Full variable domain (outside the CDR3, taken from reference TRBV14 and TRBJ2-2): EAGVTQFPSHSVIEKGQTVTLRCDPISGHDNLYWYRRVMGKEIKFLLHFVKESKQDESGMPNNRFLAERTGGTYSTLKVQPAELEDSGVYFCASIPKREGLNTGELFFGEGSRLTVL.

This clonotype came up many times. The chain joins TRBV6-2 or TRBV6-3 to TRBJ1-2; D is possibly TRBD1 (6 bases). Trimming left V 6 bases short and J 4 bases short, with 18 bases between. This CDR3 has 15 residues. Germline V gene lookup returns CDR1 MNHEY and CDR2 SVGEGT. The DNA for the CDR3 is TGTGCCAGCAGAGGAGGGGGATCATCTCCCTATGGCTACACCTTC. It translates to CASRGGGSSPYGYTF.

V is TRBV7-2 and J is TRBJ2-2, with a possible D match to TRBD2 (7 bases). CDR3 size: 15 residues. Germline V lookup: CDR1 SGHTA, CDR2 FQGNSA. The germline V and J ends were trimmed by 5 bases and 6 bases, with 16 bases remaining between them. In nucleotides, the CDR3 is TGTGCCAGCAGCCCTCTAGCGGCAGGGGCCGGGGAGCTGTTTTTT. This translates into CASSPLAAGAGELFF.

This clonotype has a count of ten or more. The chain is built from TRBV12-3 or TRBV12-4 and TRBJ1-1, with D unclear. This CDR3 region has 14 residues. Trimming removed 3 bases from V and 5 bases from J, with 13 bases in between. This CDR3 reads CASSFGDRGTEAFF. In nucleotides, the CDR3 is TGTGCCAGCAGTTTCGGGGATAGAGGAACTGAAGCTTTCTTT.